This TCR beta chain appears in the sequencing data of a study of blood T cell repertoires in COVID-19. The wider study: PBMCs, B-cell-depleted T cells, or T cells provided the cDNA or gDNA that made up the material.

Enrolled during active infection, Seattle patients were then followed longitudinally. This clone appeared once. In the authors' workflow: Cell counts per sample came from amplifying reference gene primers. Only in-frame clones appear in the TCRdb table, and some are missing; sequencing was by immunoSEQ multiplex PCR. V and J calls and clone size are copied from that table; D and trimming were computed from the DNA. Among 150,000 to 180,000 clones, roughly 84% were seen once, and the ten largest hold 9.5% to 13%. The CDR3 is 14 amino acids. CDR1 ENHRY and CDR2 SYGVKD come from the germline V gene. V gave up 3 bases and J gave up 6 bases; unmatched junction bases: 4.

Sequenced input: peripheral blood. This TCR was sampled from an older woman with COVID-19, enrolled during active disease. The genes are TRBV10-3 and TRBJ1-1; 10 bases fit TRBD1. This CDR3 is CAISEGTGVSEAFF. CDR3 nucleotides: TGTGCCATCAGTGAAGGGACAGGGGTCTCTGAAGCTTTCTTT.